This T cell receptor beta chain was observed in a study of glioma-infiltrating T cells. Broader study findings: Above-expected tissue-blood divergence occurred in all gliomas, most in low-grade ones. Very few CDR3 sequences were shared between tissue and blood.

Comments on this clonotype: Its antigen is unknown.

The iRepertoire nested amplicon-rescue multiplex PCR amplified TCR alpha and beta CDR3s from RNA. TCRdb re-derived calls from the multiplex PCR reads in MiXCR, one entry per CDR3 protein. This table has about 130,000 distinct CDR3 sequences, more than 20% appearing once. With V trimmed by 4 bases and J by 8 bases, 21 bases remained unmatched. CDR3 size: 19 residues. CDR1 SGHVS and CDR2 FNYEAQ come from the germline V gene. The specimen sequenced was glioma tissue, nonneoplastic brain tissue, or PBMCs (not recorded which). The J gene is TRBJ1-4, the V gene TRBV7-6, with 8 bases matching TRBD1. The TCR originated in a human donor with low-grade glioma or glioblastoma, undergoing nonglioma brain surgery, or in good health (not recorded which). In nucleotides, the CDR3 is TGTGCCAGCAGCTCTGACTCTCCGGTTTATGGACAGGGTTCCGAAAAACTGTTTTTT. Amino acids: CASSSDSPVYGQGSEKLFF.